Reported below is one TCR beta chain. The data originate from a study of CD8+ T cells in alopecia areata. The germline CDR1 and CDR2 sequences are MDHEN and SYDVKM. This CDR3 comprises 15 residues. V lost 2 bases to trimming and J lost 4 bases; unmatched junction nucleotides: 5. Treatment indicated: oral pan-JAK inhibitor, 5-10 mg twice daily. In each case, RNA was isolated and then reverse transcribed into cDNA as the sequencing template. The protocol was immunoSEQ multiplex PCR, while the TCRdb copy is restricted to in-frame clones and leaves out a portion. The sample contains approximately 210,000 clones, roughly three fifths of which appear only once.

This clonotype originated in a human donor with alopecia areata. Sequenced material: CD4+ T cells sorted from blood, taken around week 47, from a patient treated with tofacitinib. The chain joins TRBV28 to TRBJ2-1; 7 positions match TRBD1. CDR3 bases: TGTGCCAGCAGTTTACCGGGACAGCAATACAATGAGCAGTTCTTC. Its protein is CASSLPGQQYNEQFF.